The 23 T cell receptor beta chains below all came from one sample that was sequenced in a study of chemoradiotherapy in HPV16-positive cancers. Data came from immunoSEQ multiplex PCR; TCRdb stores just in-frame clones and leaves some out. The sample carries under 70,000 clones, around 90% recorded once. Sequences were derived from blood, sampled from a patient who underwent chemoradiotherapy. These receptors originate from a human donor with HPV-associated anogenital cancer.

The chain joins TRBV5-4 to TRBJ2-5; 11 bases are a match to TRBD2. Germline trimming cut 4 bases from V and 1 base from J; bases unmatched to any gene: 6. This CDR3 is 16 amino acids long. Germline CDR1 SGHNT, CDR2 YYREEE (reference sequence). CDR3 sequence: CASSVPGTSGQETQYF. CDR3 in DNA: TGTGCCAGCAGCGTACCCGGGACTAGCGGCCAAGAGACCCAGTACTTC.

This clone was found once. The chain recombines TRBV5-1 with TRBJ2-2; the D is unclear. The CDR3 length is 12 residues. The V end lost 5 bases, the J end lost 1 base, and 3 bases lay between the germline ends. Germline V CDR1 and CDR2: SGHRS, YFSETQ. The CDR3 DNA follows: TGCGCCAGCAGGGGGAACACCGGGGAGCTGTTTTTT. Its translation: CASRGNTGELFF.

The chain employs TRBV18 and TRBJ1-4; 8 bases match TRBD1. Germline V gene data show CDR1 as KGHSH and CDR2 as LQKENI. V lost 3 bases and J lost 6; bases outside the gene matches: 0. This CDR3 contains 13 residues. DNA for the CDR3: TGTGCCAGCTCACCGGGACAGGATGAAAAACTGTTTTTT. Translating gives CASSPGQDEKLFF. Drawing the rest from reference TRBV18 and TRBJ1-4, the complete variable domain is NAGVMQNPRHLVRRRGQEARLRCSPMKGHSHVYWYRQLPEEGLKFMVYLQKENIIDESGMPKERFSAEFPKEGPSILRIQQVVRGDSAAYFCASSPGQDEKLFFGSGTQLSVL.

The chain employs TRBV30 and TRBJ1-2; D is unresolved. Germline CDR1 GTSNPN, CDR2 SVGIG (reference sequence). V lost 0 bases and J 8 bases, leaving 13 bases between the germline ends. The CDR3 is 13 amino acids. The DNA of the CDR3 is TGTGCCTGGAGTGTAGGTTCGTTAGGAGGCTACACCTTC. It specifies CAWSVGSLGGYTF.

This rearrangement joins TRBV19 to TRBJ2-5; D not certain. V lost 10 bases, J lost 4 bases, and 13 bases lay in between. CDR1 and CDR2 from the germline V gene are LNHDA and SQIVND (reference sequence). This CDR3 region has 12 residues. The CDR3 reads CATASRRETQYF. The CDR3 nucleotides are TGTGCCACCGCAAGCAGGAGAGAGACCCAGTACTTC.

This chain uses TRBV30 with TRBJ2-5; D uncertain. The V and J ends lost 1 base and 2 bases respectively, with 2 bases between them. The CDR3 consists of 11 residues. The germline V gene has CDR1 GTSNPN and CDR2 SVGIG (reference sequence). CDR3 protein: CAWSGQETQYF. The CDR3 DNA is TGTGCCTGGAGTGGACAAGAGACCCAGTACTTC.

CDR3 bases: TGTGCCAGCAGCCACCGACCCCCGCTAGCGGGATCCCTTGAGACCCAGTACTTC. Protein: CASSHRPPLAGSLETQYF. The chain employs TRBV14 and TRBJ2-5; 9 bases match TRBD2. The CDR3 extends over 18 amino acids. Germline CDR1 SGHDN, CDR2 FVKESK. The J segment lost 5 bases and the V segment lost 3 bases, leaving 16 bases of the junction unmatched.

The chain employs TRBV4-1 and TRBJ1-3; no clear D gene. Germline CDR1 reads MGHRA; CDR2 reads YSYEKL. Trimming left V 8 bases short and J 4 bases short, with 18 bases between. This CDR3 comprises 15 residues. CDR3 loop: CASSREGTLGNTIYF. DNA for the CDR3: TGCGCCAGCTCCCGGGAGGGCACGCTAGGAAACACCATATATTTT.

A word on this clone: The junction differs from germline at one of its ends, possibly a read error. The chain joins TRBV13 to TRBJ2-3; either TRBD1 or TRBD2 may supply D (6 bases each). Germline V CDR1 and CDR2: PRHDT, FYEKMQ (reference sequence). This CDR3 region has 15 residues. CDR3 residues: CASSIGGRSTDTQYF. In DNA, the CDR3 is TGTGCCAGCAGCATAGGGGGGAGAAGCACAGATACGCAGTATTTT.

The chain employs TRBV4-1 and TRBJ2-3; D may be TRBD2 (5 bases). There are 16 residues in the CDR3. Germline loops: CDR1 MGHRA, CDR2 YSYEKL. V lost 0 bases to trimming and J lost 1 base, with 11 bases between them. The CDR3, as DNA: TGCGCCAGCAGCCAAGAAACGAGCGGTGGCACAGATACGCAGTATTTT. Amino acids: CASSQETSGGTDTQYF.

This chain joins TRBV19 and TRBJ1-5; TRBD1 matches at 8 bases. Trimming cost V 3 bases and J 4 bases; bases outside gene matches: 8. The CDR3 runs 16 residues. Germline CDR1 reads LNHDA; CDR2 reads SQIVND (reference sequence). The CDR3 region has the DNA TGTGCCAGTAGTATGCTGGACAGGGCTGGGAATCAGCCCCAGCATTTT. Translation: CASSMLDRAGNQPQHF.

The chain is built from TRBV9 and TRBJ2-3; 8 bases match TRBD2. Germline V CDR1 and CDR2: SGDLS, YYNGEE. J lost 4 bases, V lost 6 bases, and 7 bases had no gene match. This CDR3 is built from 14 residues. The DNA of the CDR3 is TGTGCCAGCAACCAAGCGGGGGTCTCAGATACGCAGTATTTT. Encoded protein: CASNQAGVSDTQYF. Combining the CDR3 with reference TRBV9 and TRBJ2-3 gives the whole variable domain DSGVTQTPKHLITATGQRVTLRCSPRSGDLSVYWYQQSLDQGLQFLIQYYNGEERAKGNILERFSAQQFPDLHSELNLSSLELGDSALYFCASNQAGVSDTQYFGPGTRLTVL.

This clone was seen a handful of times. The chain couples TRBV7-8 to TRBJ1-3; no clear D. Germline lookup yields CDR1 SGHVS and CDR2 FQNEAQ. V was cut by 0 bases and J by 0 bases, with 9 bases left in between. CDR3 size: 16 residues. The CDR3, as DNA: TGTGCCAGCAGCTTAGCCGGACGGAACTCTGGAAACACCATATATTTT. Its protein product is CASSLAGRNSGNTIYF.

This chain links TRBV7-2 with TRBJ1-4; 9 bases map to TRBD1. CDR1 and CDR2 (germline): SGHTA, FQGNSA. The CDR3 length is 14 residues. V shed 4 bases, J shed 8 bases, and the junction held 5 bases outside the gene matches. The CDR3 region has the DNA TGTGCCAGCAGCTGGGACAGGGATGGGGAAAAACTGTTTTTT. It codes for CASSWDRDGEKLFF.

CDR3 residues: CASSPKVVGAAGTDTQYF. In DNA form, the CDR3 reads TGTGCCAGCAGCCCGAAGGTAGTCGGCGCGGCGGGCACAGATACGCAGTATTTT. The chain is built from TRBV5-6 and TRBJ2-3; D gene uncertain. V shed 4 bases and J shed 1 base, with 22 bases lying between them. CDR3 length: 18 amino acids. Germline V gene sequence: CDR1 SGHDT, CDR2 YYEEEE.

The V gene is TRBV19, the J gene TRBJ2-5; D may match TRBD1 or TRBD2 (6 bases each). CDR3 size: 18 residues. Trimming shortened V by 6 bases and J by 2 bases, and 25 bases separated the two germline ends. Germline-derived CDR1 and CDR2 are LNHDA and SQIVND (reference sequence). The CDR3 DNA is TGTGCCAGTAGCGGGGGTTCACTACAGGGTAATCCACAAGAGACCCAGTACTTC. It yields the protein CASSGGSLQGNPQETQYF.

The V call is TRBV10-3, the J call TRBJ1-5; a weak D match, TRBD1 (5 bases). V was shortened by 6 bases and J by 3 bases, with 18 bases between the two germline ends. This CDR3 has 16 amino acids. Germline V gene sequence: CDR1 ENHRY, CDR2 SYGVKD. The chain's CDR3 is CAISPGTVIANQPQHF. The CDR3 DNA sequence: TGTGCCATCAGCCCCGGGACCGTAATCGCCAATCAGCCCCAGCATTTT.

As DNA, the CDR3 is TGTGCCAGCAGCCAATCGGGGAGGGCTGGGGCCAACGTCCTGACTTTC. Translated: CASSQSGRAGANVLTF. The V and J genes are TRBV16 and TRBJ2-6, with 7 bases aligning to TRBD2. The J segment lost 2 bases and the V segment lost 0 bases, leaving 1 base of the junction unmatched. CDR1 is KGHSY and CDR2 is FQNENV in the germline V gene. The CDR3 runs 16 residues.

This sequence joins TRBV6-1 and TRBJ2-5; the D is unclear. The J call may be mistaken, given a closer DNA end match to TRBJ2-7. Germline V gene lookup returns CDR1 MNHNS and CDR2 SASEGT. The CDR3 is 12 residues long. CDR3 amino acids: CASTPQPYEQYF. The CDR3 nucleotides read TGTGCCAGCACCCCGCAACCCTACGAGCAGTACTTC.

The chain joins TRBV19 to TRBJ2-2; possible D gene TRBD2, 6 bases. Germline V gene sequence: CDR1 LNHDA, CDR2 SQIVND (reference sequence). Trimming left V 5 bases short and J 6 bases short, with 16 bases between. CDR3 length: 15 residues. As DNA, the CDR3 is TGTGCCAGTAGTGAGCCGGGAGCTAGAGCCGGGGAGCTGTTTTTT. This codes for CASSEPGARAGELFF.

This clone was observed a few times. J is TRBJ2-1 and V is TRBV11-1; D gene ambiguous. V was cut by 4 bases and J by 10 bases, with 11 bases left in between. The CDR3 spans 12 residues. CDR1 is SGHAT, CDR2 FQDESV, per germline (reference sequence). Here the CDR3 DNA reads TGTGCCAGCAGCTATGAACTACCCGAGCAGTTCTTC. Protein: CASSYELPEQFF.

This chain links TRBV5-4 with TRBJ1-1, with D maybe TRBD1 (6 bases). The CDR3 totals 16 residues. Germline values: CDR1 SGHNT, CDR2 YYREEE (reference sequence). V gave up 4 bases and J gave up 2 bases, with 18 bases separating them. CDR3 residues: CASSPVQGGSNTEAFF. The CDR3 nucleotides read TGTGCCAGCAGCCCCGTACAGGGAGGGTCAAACACTGAAGCTTTCTTT.

This chain links TRBV7-2 with TRBJ2-3, with D tentatively TRBD1 or TRBD2 (6 bases each). The V end lost 5 bases, the J end lost 4 bases, and 10 bases lay between the germline ends. The V gene's germline CDR1 is SGHTA and CDR2 FQGNSA. There are 13 residues in the CDR3. The DNA of the CDR3 is TGTGCCAGCAGCAGAGGGGGGCCAGATACGCAGTATTTT. Translated, it gives CASSRGGPDTQYF.